The 31 T cell receptor beta chains reported below all come from one sample, sequenced in a study of CD8+ T cells in alopecia areata. Reverse transcription of extracted RNA yielded cDNA, which provided the sequencing template. Clones were read by immunoSEQ multiplex PCR, and TCRdb kept only the in-frame ones, dropping some. The top ten clones hold roughly 3.5% of a sample with about 110,000 clones, roughly three fifths of them seen once. This sample's treatment: oral pan-JAK inhibitor, 5-10 mg twice daily. Here the sequenced sample was CD4+ T cells sorted from blood, taken at week 24, from a patient treated with tofacitinib. The receptor source for this set is a human donor with alopecia areata.

This clone turned up a few times. V usage is TRBV6-5 and J usage is TRBJ2-7, with 8 bases lining up with TRBD2. CDR3 length: 13 amino acids. The J segment lost 6 bases and the V segment lost 8 bases, leaving 9 bases of the junction unmatched. Germline CDR1 MNHEY, CDR2 SVGAGI. The CDR3 DNA follows: TGTGCCAGCGAACCGGGACTAGTTGCCGAGCAGTACTTC. It is translated as CASEPGLVAEQYF.

The chain links TRBV7-4 to TRBJ2-7; no definite D call. This CDR3 region has 12 residues. Trimming pared 7 bases from V and 2 bases from J, leaving 9 bases between. Germline V lookup: CDR1 SGHVT, CDR2 SQSDAQ. The CDR3 sequence is CASNNAPYEQYF. The CDR3 DNA reads TGTGCCAGCAACAATGCCCCCTACGAGCAGTACTTC.

The chain is built from TRBV6-6 and TRBJ2-5, with D perhaps matching TRBD2 (5 bases). This CDR3 region has 11 residues. Germline V gene data show CDR1 as MNHNY and CDR2 as SVGAGI (reference sequence). V gave up 2 bases and J gave up 9 bases, with 7 bases separating them. Here the CDR3 DNA reads TGTGCCAGCAGTTACCTGGGAGCCCAGTACTTC. Translation gives CASSYLGAQYF.

V gene TRBV9 combines with J gene TRBJ2-3, with TRBD2 matching over 10 bases. The V segment lost 0 bases and the J segment 1 base; nucleotides outside the gene matches: 2. This CDR3 is 16 amino acids long. Per germline, CDR1 SGDLS and CDR2 YYNGEE. The CDR3 sequence: CASSVGTSGGTDTQYF. The DNA of the CDR3 is TGTGCCAGCAGCGTAGGGACTAGCGGAGGCACAGATACGCAGTATTTT.

The genes are TRBV7-9 and TRBJ2-7; unclear D gene. Germline CDR1 reads SEHNR; CDR2 reads FQNEAQ (reference sequence). CDR3 length equals 13 residues. V lost 2 bases, J lost 1 base, and 6 bases lay in between. For the CDR3, the DNA is TGTGCCAGCAGCTTAAGGGTTTCCTACGAGCAGTACTTC. It specifies CASSLRVSYEQYF.

This clone has only one observation. The chain employs TRBV7-9 and TRBJ2-3; tentative D call: TRBD2 (6 bases). Per germline, CDR1 SEHNR and CDR2 FQNEAQ (reference sequence). CDR3 length: 14 residues. Trimming removed 3 bases from V and 6 bases from J, with 13 bases in between. CDR3 residues: CASSFPRGSDTQYF. The CDR3 DNA follows: TGTGCCAGCAGCTTTCCTCGGGGGTCGGATACGCAGTATTTT. Looking up the rest from reference TRBV7-9 and TRBJ2-3 gives the full variable domain: DTGVSQNPRHKITKRGQNVTFRCDPISEHNRLYWYRQTLGQGPEFLTYFQNEAQLEKSRLLSDRFSAERPKGSFSTLEIQRTEQGDSAMYLCASSFPRGSDTQYFGPGTRLTVL.

The rearrangement links TRBV7-9 to TRBJ1-2; D uncertain. Germline V lookup: CDR1 SEHNR, CDR2 FQNEAQ (reference sequence). V lost 1 base, J lost 4 bases, and 7 bases lay in between. The CDR3 has 13 amino acids. The CDR3 DNA reads TGTGCCAGCAGCTTAGAGGTTGTCTATGGCTACACCTTC. Its protein product is CASSLEVVYGYTF.

This clone was seen a single time. The chain carries TRBV29-1 and TRBJ1-5, with D uncertain. CDR1 is SQVTM, CDR2 ANQGSEA, per germline. With 4 bases removed from V and 2 bases from J, the gap between germline ends came to 9 bases. CDR3 length: 13 amino acids. In DNA, the CDR3 is TGCAGCGTTGGGGGTGAGGGCAATCAGCCCCAGCATTTT. Its translation is CSVGGEGNQPQHF.

The table lists this clone with a count of one. This chain uses TRBV4-2 with TRBJ2-5; D possibly corresponds to TRBD2 (6 bases). The germline V gene has CDR1 LGHNA and CDR2 YNFKEQ. This CDR3 contains 15 residues. V was clipped by 0 bases and J by 4 bases, with 12 bases between them. The CDR3 nucleotides read TGTGCCAGCAGCCAAGAGTTCGTGGGGGGAGAGACCCAGTACTTC. This encodes CASSQEFVGGETQYF.

With respect to this clone: Within the sample, other DNA sequences also encode this same CDR3. The genes are TRBV29-1 and TRBJ2-5; D is unresolved. CDR3 length: 9 amino acids. CDR1 and CDR2 from the germline V gene are SQVTM and ANQGSEA. Trimming removed 3 bases from V and 5 bases from J, with 1 base in between. DNA of the CDR3: TGCAGCGTTGAGGAGACCCAGTACTTC. It encodes CSVEETQYF.

This clone has only a few counts. This CDR3 is CASSPASGANVLTF. CDR3 sequence (DNA): TGCGCCAGCAGCCCCGCCTCTGGGGCCAACGTCCTGACTTTC. This chain joins TRBV4-3 and TRBJ2-6; D gene ambiguous. CDR3 length: 14 residues. Germline loops: CDR1 LGHNA, CDR2 YSLEER. The V gene lost 4 bases and the J gene lost 0 bases, with 4 bases spanning the gap.

V and J are TRBV4-2 and TRBJ1-2, with 7 bases fitting TRBD1. This CDR3 is built from 16 residues. The V segment lost 4 bases and the J segment 2 bases; nucleotides outside the gene matches: 10. Germline V gene lookup returns CDR1 LGHNA and CDR2 YNFKEQ. The CDR3 DNA reads TGTGCCAGCAGCCCCATCAGCGGGACAGCGAACTATGGCTACACCTTC. Protein product: CASSPISGTANYGYTF.

This chain links TRBV7-2 with TRBJ2-7, with D uncertain. The CDR3 runs to 16 residues. V lost 8 bases and J lost 0, with 20 bases in between. Germline CDR1 SGHTA, CDR2 FQGNSA. The CDR3 DNA reads TGTGCCAGCGGGCCTAGTAGGGCGGTGAGCTCCTACGAGCAGTACTTC. Encoded protein: CASGPSRAVSSYEQYF.

This clone was observed a single time. V gene TRBV7-9 combines with J gene TRBJ1-2; D uncertain. Trimming stripped 5 bases from V and 0 bases from J, with 7 bases between. Per the germline V gene, CDR1 is SEHNR and CDR2 is FQNEAQ (reference sequence). This CDR3 spans 13 amino acids. The DNA of the CDR3 is TGTGCCAGCAGCCTCCAGGCTAACTATGGCTACACCTTC. This gives the protein CASSLQANYGYTF.

The chain uses TRBV30 and TRBJ1-6, with 7 nucleotides matching TRBD1. Germline V lookup: CDR1 GTSNPN, CDR2 SVGIG (reference sequence). Trimming took 5 bases from V and 8 from J; bases not matched to a gene: 3. The CDR3 totals 12 residues. The chain's CDR3 is CAWARGDSPLHF. CDR3 DNA: TGTGCCTGGGCCAGGGGGGATTCACCCCTCCACTTT.

This clone has a handful of counts. The chain links TRBV7-2 to TRBJ1-1; possible D gene TRBD1, 6 bases. CDR3 length equals 14 residues. Trimming removed 2 bases from V and 4 bases from J, with 11 bases in between. The germline V gene has CDR1 SGHTA and CDR2 FQGNSA. CDR3 sequence reads: CASSLKGESTEAFF. CDR3 nucleotide sequence: TGTGCCAGCAGCTTAAAGGGGGAGAGCACTGAAGCTTTCTTT.

The chain couples TRBV4-3 to TRBJ1-2; 7 bases agree with TRBD1. The CDR3 has 15 amino acids. Germline values: CDR1 LGHNA, CDR2 YSLEER. V lost 4 bases to trimming and J lost 4 bases; unmatched junction nucleotides: 9. CDR3 DNA: TGCGCCAGCAGCCGAACAGGGGTCCCTTCCTATGGCTACACCTTC. Its protein is CASSRTGVPSYGYTF.

The chain uses TRBV6-5 and TRBJ1-3; D is unclear. Germline CDR1 MNHEY, CDR2 SVGAGI. Deletions cut 6 bases from V and 9 bases from J, with 21 bases between. The CDR3 runs to 15 residues. The CDR3 loop is CASRDPGELESTIYF. The CDR3 nucleotides read TGTGCCAGCAGGGACCCGGGAGAACTGGAAAGCACCATATATTTT.

This clone came up a few times. The chain recombines TRBV19 with TRBJ1-2, with TRBD1 identical over 7 bases. Germline-derived CDR1 and CDR2 are LNHDA and SQIVND (reference sequence). With V trimmed by 4 bases and J by 6 bases, 8 bases remained unmatched. This CDR3 has 14 residues. Here the CDR3 DNA reads TGTGCCAGTAGTAACGCGGACAGGAGGGATGGCTACACCTTC. Translating gives CASSNADRRDGYTF.

V gene TRBV19 combines with J gene TRBJ1-4, with D maybe TRBD1 (5 bases). The germline CDR1 and CDR2 sequences are LNHDA and SQIVND (reference sequence). Trimming left V 5 bases short and J 2 bases short, with 12 bases between. The CDR3 has 15 residues. The CDR3 bases are TGTGCCAGTAGTGCTTCGACAGCCACTAATGAAAAACTGTTTTTT. It yields the protein CASSASTATNEKLFF.

A few counts support this clone. The chain carries TRBV19 and TRBJ2-2; possibly TRBD1 or TRBD2 for D (5 bases each). The CDR3 covers 15 residues. The germline V and J ends were trimmed by 4 bases and 9 bases, with 18 bases remaining between them. Germline V gives CDR1 LNHDA, CDR2 SQIVND (reference sequence). The CDR3 sequence: CASSTVGTGRRELFF. CDR3 sequence (DNA): TGTGCCAGTAGTACGGTAGGGACCGGGCGCCGGGAGCTGTTTTTT.

The chain uses TRBV9 and TRBJ2-1; D is perhaps TRBD1 (5 bases). The CDR3 consists of 15 residues. Between the trimmed V and J ends, which lost 1 base and 0 bases, there was a span of 8 bases. Germline CDR1 reads SGDLS; CDR2 reads YYNGEE. This CDR3 is CASSVRTHSYNEQFF. In nucleotides, the CDR3 is TGTGCCAGCAGCGTAAGGACACACTCCTACAATGAGCAGTTCTTC. The entire variable domain, with the rest obtained from reference TRBV9 and TRBJ2-1, is as follows: DSGVTQTPKHLITATGQRVTLRCSPRSGDLSVYWYQQSLDQGLQFLIQYYNGEERAKGNILERFSAQQFPDLHSELNLSSLELGDSALYFCASSVRTHSYNEQFFGPGTRLTVL.

This clone was detected only a few times. J is TRBJ2-1 and V is TRBV2; D could derive from TRBD1 or TRBD2 (6 bases each). Germline lookup yields CDR1 SNHLY and CDR2 FYNNEI. V was pared by 6 bases and J by 4 bases, with 16 bases between. This CDR3 has 15 residues. The CDR3 loop reads CASRRGAQSYNEQFF. The CDR3 DNA reads as TGTGCCAGCAGGAGGGGGGCCCAATCTTACAATGAGCAGTTCTTC.

This chain joins TRBV5-6 and TRBJ2-1; D not certain. The V end lost 3 bases, the J end lost 6 bases, and 7 bases lay between the germline ends. Germline V lookup: CDR1 SGHDT, CDR2 YYEEEE. CDR3 size: 12 residues. DNA of the CDR3: TGTGCCAGCAGCTCAAACAGCAATGAGCAGTTCTTC. This sequence encodes CASSSNSNEQFF.

This clone was picked up a small number of times. The V and J genes are TRBV7-9 and TRBJ2-3; TRBD1 is a possible D gene (5 bases). From germline, CDR1 is SEHNR and CDR2 FQNEAQ (reference sequence). V was cut by 2 bases and J by 5 bases, with 17 bases left in between. The CDR3 totals 16 residues. CDR3: CASSLPLLGLEDTQYF. CDR3 DNA sequence: TGTGCCAGCAGCTTACCCTTGCTGGGGCTAGAAGATACGCAGTATTTT.

The chain uses TRBV10-3 and TRBJ2-3, with TRBD1 identical over 9 bases. Germline V CDR1 and CDR2: ENHRY, SYGVKD. V was clipped by 6 bases and J by 5 bases; unmatched bases: 6. This CDR3 has 14 residues. CDR3 DNA: TGTGCCATCAGGATACAGGGGGCAGGAGATACGCAGTATTTT. It specifies CAIRIQGAGDTQYF.

The chain combines TRBV29-1 with TRBJ2-2; TRBD1 matches at 9 bases. The germline V gene has CDR1 SQVTM and CDR2 ANQGSEA. Germline trimming cut 4 bases from V and 6 bases from J; bases unmatched to any gene: 6. The CDR3 is 14 residues long. The CDR3, as DNA: TGCAGCGTTGCGACAGGGGGAGGTGCCGGGGAGCTGTTTTTT. Its protein product is CSVATGGGAGELFF.

The chain recombines TRBV30 with TRBJ2-4; possibly TRBD2 for D (6 bases). The CDR3 has 16 residues. V lost 4 bases and J lost 0, with 16 bases in between. CDR1 GTSNPN and CDR2 SVGIG come from the germline V gene (reference sequence). CDR3 residues: CAWNYGDLLAKNIQYF. In DNA form, the CDR3 reads TGTGCCTGGAACTACGGGGACTTACTAGCCAAAAACATTCAGTACTTC.

The chain carries TRBV7-9 and TRBJ2-1; tentative D call: TRBD2 (6 bases). This CDR3 region has 14 residues. V lost 0 bases, J lost 7 bases, and 10 bases lay in between. In germline, CDR1 is SEHNR, CDR2 FQNEAQ (reference sequence). The DNA for the CDR3 is TGTGCCAGCAGCTTAGCCGGGGGACGTAATGAGCAGTTCTTC. This translates into CASSLAGGRNEQFF.

This clone was seen more than once but under ten times. This chain joins TRBV29-1 and TRBJ2-7, with 8 bases lining up with TRBD1. Germline V gene lookup returns CDR1 SQVTM and CDR2 ANQGSEA. The CDR3 sequence is 13 residues long. The trim removed 3 bases at V and 6 bases at J, leaving 7 bases unmatched. CDR3 sequence reads: CSVDEQGAAEQYF. In DNA form, the CDR3 reads TGCAGCGTTGATGAGCAGGGGGCCGCCGAGCAGTACTTC.

This CDR3 reads CASSHIGAKEQFF. The DNA of the CDR3 is TGCGCCAGCAGCCATATAGGGGCCAAGGAGCAGTTCTTC. This rearrangement joins TRBV4-3 to TRBJ2-1; D is possibly TRBD1 (5 bases). Trimming removed 3 bases from V and 10 bases from J, with 13 bases in between. Germline V gives CDR1 LGHNA, CDR2 YSLEER. The CDR3 is 13 amino acids.